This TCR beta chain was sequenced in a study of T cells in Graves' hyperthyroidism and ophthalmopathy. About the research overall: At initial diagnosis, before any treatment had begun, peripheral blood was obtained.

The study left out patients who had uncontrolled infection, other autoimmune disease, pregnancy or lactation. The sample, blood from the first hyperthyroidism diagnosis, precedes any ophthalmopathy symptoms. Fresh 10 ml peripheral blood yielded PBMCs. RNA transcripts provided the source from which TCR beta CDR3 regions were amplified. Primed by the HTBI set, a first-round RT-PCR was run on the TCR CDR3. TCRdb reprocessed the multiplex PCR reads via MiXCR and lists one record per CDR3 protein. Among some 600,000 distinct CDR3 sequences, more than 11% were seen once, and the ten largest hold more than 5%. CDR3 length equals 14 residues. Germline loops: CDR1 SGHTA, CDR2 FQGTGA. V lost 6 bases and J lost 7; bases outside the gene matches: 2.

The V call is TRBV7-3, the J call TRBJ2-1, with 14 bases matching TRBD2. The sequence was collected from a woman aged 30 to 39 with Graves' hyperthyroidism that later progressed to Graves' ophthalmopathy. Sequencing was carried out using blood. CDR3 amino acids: CASRRTSGRNEQFF. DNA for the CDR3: TGTGCCAGCAGGAGGACTAGCGGGAGGAATGAGCAGTTCTTC.